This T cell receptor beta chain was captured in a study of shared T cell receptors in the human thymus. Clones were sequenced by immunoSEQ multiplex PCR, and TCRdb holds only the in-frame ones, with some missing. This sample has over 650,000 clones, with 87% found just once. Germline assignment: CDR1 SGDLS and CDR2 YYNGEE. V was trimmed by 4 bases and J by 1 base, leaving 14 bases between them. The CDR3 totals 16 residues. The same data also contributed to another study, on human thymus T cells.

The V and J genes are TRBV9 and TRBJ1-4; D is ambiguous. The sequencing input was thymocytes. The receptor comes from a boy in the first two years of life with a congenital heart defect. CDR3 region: CASSPRTDETNEKLFF. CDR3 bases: TGTGCCAGCAGCCCCCGGACTGATGAAACTAATGAAAAACTGTTTTTT.